This TCR beta chain was recorded in a study of T cells in Graves' hyperthyroidism and ophthalmopathy. This clonotype was seen many times. This CDR3 is built from 15 residues. Germline values: CDR1 MNHEY, CDR2 SVGEGT. Trimming removed 0 bases from V and 4 bases from J; junction bases left unmatched: 1. Across 18 months, stable Graves' hyperthyroidism was marked by no progression to ophthalmopathy. Thyroid ultrasound, orbital computed tomography, clinical symptoms, and serum thyroxine and TRAb underpinned diagnoses. Researchers amplified the TCR beta CDR3 regions from RNA transcripts. HTBI primers were the set used in a first-round RT-PCR of the TCR CDR3. TCRdb re-analysed the multiplex PCR reads in MiXCR, keeping a single row per CDR3 protein. This table has some 620,000 distinct CDR3 sequences, about 17% appearing once.

The genes are TRBV6-2 or TRBV6-3 and TRBJ2-1; TRBD1 matches at 9 bases. Specimen: blood. This TCR derives from a woman younger than 45 with Graves' hyperthyroidism. The CDR3 spells CASSYSGQGYNEQFF. CDR3 nucleotides: TGTGCCAGCAGTTACTCCGGACAGGGGTACAATGAGCAGTTCTTC.